The T cell receptor (beta chain) described here comes from a study of blood T cell repertoires in COVID-19. Overall study context: In each case, the material was cDNA or gDNA derived from T cells, B-cell-depleted T cells, or PBMCs.

In the study's own analysis: Estimated nucleated cell counts came from reference gene primer amplification. Some clones are missing from TCRdb's copy, which holds only in-frame ones; the method was immunoSEQ multiplex PCR. That table is the source of V, J and clone size, and D and trimming were worked out from the DNA. Among hundreds of thousands of clones listed, approximately 89% were seen once. Germline V CDR1 and CDR2: MNHEY, SVGEGT. The length of the CDR3 is 15 residues. J was trimmed by 5 bases and V by 5 bases; bases with no gene match: 6. This TCR was recovered from a man aged 18 to 30 with COVID-19, enrolled during active disease. The chain carries TRBV6-2 or TRBV6-3 and TRBJ2-7; 13 bases match TRBD2. Sequenced: peripheral blood. CDR3 sequence reads: CASSPQGLAGNEQYF. As DNA, the CDR3 is TGTGCCAGCAGTCCCCAGGGACTAGCGGGAAACGAGCAGTACTTC.